These 17 T cell receptor beta chains came from one sample sequenced in a study of T cell changes during pregnancy in multiple sclerosis. Sequenced by immunoSEQ multiplex PCR; TCRdb stores in-frame clones only, minus some. The repertoire consists of more than 35,000 clones, with 75% to 95% occurring once and the leading ten covering under 9.5%. The sample consisted of CD8+ T cells from peripheral blood mononuclear cells, taken after pregnancy. These receptors originate from a female donor with multiple sclerosis, enrolled in a pregnancy study.

The chain combines TRBV30 with TRBJ1-2; D perhaps matches TRBD1 (6 bases). V was clipped by 3 bases and J by 8 bases, with 13 bases between them. The germline gives CDR1 GTSNPN, CDR2 SVGIG (reference sequence). CDR3 length equals 12 residues. Here the CDR3 reads CAWSEQGEGYTF. Written as DNA, the CDR3 is TGTGCCTGGAGCGAACAGGGAGAAGGCTACACCTTC.

The J gene is TRBJ2-1, the V gene TRBV19; TRBD1 agrees at 7 bases. Germline loops: CDR1 LNHDA, CDR2 SQIVND (reference sequence). Trimming at V came to 7 bases and at J to 1 base, leaving 4 bases not matched to a gene. The CDR3 loop spans 14 amino acids. The CDR3 is CASNRGSSYNEQFF. The CDR3 DNA reads TGTGCCAGTAACAGGGGATCTTCCTACAATGAGCAGTTCTTC.

This chain uses TRBV9 with TRBJ2-1; 7 nucleotides match TRBD1. J lost 0 bases, V lost 3 bases, and 3 bases had no gene match. In germline, CDR1 is SGDLS, CDR2 YYNGEE. The CDR3 loop spans 15 amino acids. As DNA, the CDR3 is TGTGCCAGCAGCGAACAGGGGAGCTCCTACAATGAGCAGTTCTTC. It is translated as CASSEQGSSYNEQFF.

The rearrangement uses TRBV5-6 and TRBJ2-2; D is unclear. This CDR3 is 16 amino acids long. Trimming removed 0 bases from V and 2 bases from J, with 11 bases in between. Germline lookup yields CDR1 SGHDT and CDR2 YYEEEE. The CDR3 DNA reads TGTGCCAGCAGCTTGGGAGGAGATGTTAACACCGGGGAGCTGTTTTTT. Translated: CASSLGGDVNTGELFF. Variable domain in full (rest from reference TRBV5-6 and TRBJ2-2): DAGVTQSPTHLIKTRGQQVTLRCSPKSGHDTVSWYQQALGQGPQFIFQYYEEEERQRGNFPDRFSGHQFPNYSSELNVNALLLGDSALYLCASSLGGDVNTGELFFGEGSRLTVL.

This clone came up once. The V and J genes are TRBV4-1 and TRBJ2-1, with TRBD1 matching 8 bases. CDR3 length equals 16 residues. Trimming at V came to 2 bases and at J to 8 bases, leaving 11 bases not matched to a gene. Per germline, CDR1 MGHRA and CDR2 YSYEKL. The CDR3 here is CASSQQGAGGIHEQFF. The CDR3 nucleotides read TGCGCCAGCAGCCAACAGGGGGCCGGGGGAATCCATGAGCAGTTCTTC.

The rearrangement uses TRBV7-8 and TRBJ1-4; 9 bases match TRBD1. J gave up 3 bases and V 3 bases, and 17 bases lay outside the gene matches. This CDR3 comprises 20 residues. The V gene's germline CDR1 is SGHVS and CDR2 FQNEAQ. CDR3 in DNA: TGTGCCAGCAGCTTGTCGACTTACCGGGACAGGGAAGAGGCTAATGAAAAACTGTTTTTT. As protein: CASSLSTYRDREEANEKLFF.

The V call is TRBV7-7, the J call TRBJ2-2; D gene uncertain. In germline, CDR1 is SSHAT, CDR2 FNYEAQ (reference sequence). CDR3 length equals 11 residues. The CDR3 DNA follows: TGTGCAGTCAGGTTCACCGGGGAGCTGTTTTTT. Protein sequence: CAVRFTGELFF.

The chain employs TRBV25-1 and TRBJ1-1, with D possibly matching TRBD1 (5 bases). The CDR3 is 16 residues long. V was clipped by 6 bases and J by 4 bases, with 21 bases between them. Per germline, CDR1 MGHDK and CDR2 SYGVNS. CDR3 DNA sequence: TGTGCCAGCAGCCCGATGGGGGGAGGGTGGGTCACTGAAGCTTTCTTT. Encoded protein: CASSPMGGGWVTEAFF.

The V gene is TRBV19, the J gene TRBJ2-1, with TRBD1 matching 8 bases. The germline gives CDR1 LNHDA, CDR2 SQIVND (reference sequence). The J segment lost 7 bases and the V segment lost 3 bases, leaving 8 bases of the junction unmatched. This CDR3 spans 15 amino acids. The CDR3 reads CASSITDRGWNEQFF. DNA of the CDR3: TGTGCCAGTAGTATTACTGACAGGGGTTGGAATGAGCAGTTCTTC. The full variable domain, its missing parts supplied by reference TRBV19 and TRBJ2-1, is DGGITQSPKYLFRKEGQNVTLSCEQNLNHDAMYWYRQDPGQGLRLIYYSQIVNDFQKGDIAEGYSVSREKKESFPLTVTSAQKNPTAFYLCASSITDRGWNEQFFGPGTRLTVL.

This clone appeared a few times. V gene TRBV7-6 combines with J gene TRBJ1-6; D ambiguous. This CDR3 contains 12 residues. Germline V lookup: CDR1 SGHVS, CDR2 FNYEAQ. Deletions cut 5 bases from V and 9 bases from J, with 8 bases between. CDR3 protein: CASSPLTSPLHF. The DNA for the CDR3 is TGTGCCAGCAGCCCACTTACTTCACCCCTCCACTTT. The whole variable domain, filled in from reference TRBV7-6 and TRBJ1-6, reads GAGVSQSPRYKVTKRGQDVALRCDPISGHVSLYWYRQALGQGPEFLTYFNYEAQQDKSGLPNDRFSAERPEGSISTLTIQRTEQRDSAMYRCASSPLTSPLHFGNGTRLTVT.

The rearrangement joins TRBV29-1 to TRBJ2-7; D possibly corresponds to TRBD1 (5 bases). V was clipped by 0 bases and J by 3 bases, with 9 bases between them. The CDR3 is made up of 13 amino acids. CDR1 and CDR2 from the germline V gene are SQVTM and ANQGSEA. CDR3 sequence: CSVEDQGHYEQYF. CDR3 coding DNA: TGCAGCGTTGAAGATCAAGGACACTACGAGCAGTACTTC.

The chain carries TRBV5-6 and TRBJ2-7; 7 nucleotides align to TRBD1. The ends lost 0 bases at V and 2 bases at J; junction bases unmatched: 2. This CDR3 contains 14 residues. Germline CDR1 and CDR2: SGHDT and YYEEEE. CDR3 sequence reads: CASSLGDSTYEQYF. The CDR3 DNA sequence: TGTGCCAGCAGCTTGGGGGACAGTACCTACGAGCAGTACTTC.

The chain couples TRBV11-3 to TRBJ2-1; 7 bases agree with TRBD1. The CDR3 has 15 residues. Germline V gene sequence: CDR1 SGHNT, CDR2 YENEEA. V was pared by 5 bases and J by 4 bases, with 8 bases of the junction left unmatched. The CDR3, as DNA: TGTGCCAGCAGCCCAACGACAGGGTCATACAATGAGCAGTTCTTC. Encoded protein: CASSPTTGSYNEQFF.

This clone was detected once. This chain uses TRBV9 with TRBJ2-1; 7 nucleotides line up with TRBD2. Trimming at V came to 3 bases and at J to 3 bases, leaving 9 bases not matched to a gene. CDR1 SGDLS and CDR2 YYNGEE come from the germline V gene. This CDR3 comprises 16 residues. The CDR3 nucleotides are TGTGCCAGCAGCGCGGGGGGACTCGGGCTCTACAATGAGCAGTTCTTC. Protein product: CASSAGGLGLYNEQFF.

In its sample, this clone was seen a few times. This rearrangement joins TRBV7-8 to TRBJ1-5; the match to TRBD1 covers 10 bases. V lost 1 base to trimming and J lost 5 bases; unmatched junction nucleotides: 5. In germline, CDR1 is SGHVS, CDR2 FQNEAQ. The CDR3 is 16 residues long. The CDR3: CASSLGQGAGDQPQHF. For the CDR3, the DNA is TGTGCCAGCAGCTTAGGACAGGGGGCAGGAGATCAGCCCCAGCATTTT. The full variable domain, rest sourced from reference TRBV7-8 and TRBJ1-5, is GAGVSQSPRYKVAKRGQDVALRCDPISGHVSLFWYQQALGQGPEFLTYFQNEAQLDKSGLPSDRFFAERPEGSVSTLKIQRTQQEDSAVYLCASSLGQGAGDQPQHFGDGTRLSIL.

This CDR3 reads CASSSWTSGGARETQYF. CDR3 DNA: TGTGCCAGCAGCTCCTGGACTAGCGGGGGGGCTCGCGAGACCCAGTACTTC. The chain carries TRBV7-2 and TRBJ2-5; the match to TRBD2 covers 15 bases. This CDR3 is built from 17 residues. Germline V CDR1 and CDR2: SGHTA, FQGNSA. The J segment lost 5 bases and the V segment lost 4 bases, leaving 8 bases of the junction unmatched.

On this clone: Sequence at one end of the junction differs from germline and may be a read error. The chain carries TRBV9 and TRBJ2-1; 9 bases align to TRBD2. This CDR3 region has 14 residues. CDR1 SGDLS and CDR2 YYNGEE come from the germline V gene. The CDR3, as DNA: TGTGCCAGCGGCGTGGCGGGAGGGCCCTGGGAGCAGTTCTTC. This sequence encodes CASGVAGGPWEQFF.